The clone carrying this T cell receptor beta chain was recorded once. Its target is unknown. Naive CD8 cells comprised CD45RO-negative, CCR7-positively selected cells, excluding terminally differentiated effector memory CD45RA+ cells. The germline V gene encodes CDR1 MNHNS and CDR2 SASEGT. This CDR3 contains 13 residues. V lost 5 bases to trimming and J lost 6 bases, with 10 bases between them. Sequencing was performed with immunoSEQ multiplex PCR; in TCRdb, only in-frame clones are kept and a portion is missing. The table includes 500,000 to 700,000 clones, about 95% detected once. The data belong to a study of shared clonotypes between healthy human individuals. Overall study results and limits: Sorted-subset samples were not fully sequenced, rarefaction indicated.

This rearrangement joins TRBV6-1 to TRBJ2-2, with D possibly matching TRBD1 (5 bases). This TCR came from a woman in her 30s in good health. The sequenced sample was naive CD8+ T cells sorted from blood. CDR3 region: CASSPGIAGELFF. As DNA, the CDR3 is TGTGCCAGCAGTCCAGGGATTGCCGGGGAGCTGTTTTTT.